The clone carrying this TCR beta chain appeared many times. Its antigen is unknown. This sample stems from a study of CD8+CD57+ T cells in acquired aplastic anemia. Study as a whole: Sorted CD4+ plus CD8+ cells gave DNA averaging around 3 ug. Approximately 11 million reads were obtained on average for healthy donor CD4+ cells.

The study profiled TCR beta VDJ and CDR3 using genomic DNA as template. Each CDR3 protein is one row after TCRdb ran MiXCR on the reads. The sample shows some 120,000 distinct CDR3 sequences, around 50% of them seen only once. Study-wide results and caveats: The same twenty-nine CD8+ CDR3 sequences occurred in patients and in controls. Patients showed no significant difference from controls in CD8+ Simpson's diversity.

Sequencing input: sorted CD4+, CD8+, or CD8+CD57+ T cells (not recorded which) from PBMCs. The clonotype originates from a human donor in good health, serving as a control.

In DNA, the CDR3 is TGTGCCAGCAGCCAAGGCTCCGTGGGGGCATGGCAGCCCCAGCATTTT. Its translation: CASSQGSVGAWQPQHF. The chain carries TRBV3-1 and TRBJ1-5; TRBD1 is a possible D gene (6 bases). CDR1 LGHDT and CDR2 YNNKEL come from the germline V gene (reference sequence). The CDR3 is 16 amino acids. V lost 1 base and J lost 7, with 17 bases in between.